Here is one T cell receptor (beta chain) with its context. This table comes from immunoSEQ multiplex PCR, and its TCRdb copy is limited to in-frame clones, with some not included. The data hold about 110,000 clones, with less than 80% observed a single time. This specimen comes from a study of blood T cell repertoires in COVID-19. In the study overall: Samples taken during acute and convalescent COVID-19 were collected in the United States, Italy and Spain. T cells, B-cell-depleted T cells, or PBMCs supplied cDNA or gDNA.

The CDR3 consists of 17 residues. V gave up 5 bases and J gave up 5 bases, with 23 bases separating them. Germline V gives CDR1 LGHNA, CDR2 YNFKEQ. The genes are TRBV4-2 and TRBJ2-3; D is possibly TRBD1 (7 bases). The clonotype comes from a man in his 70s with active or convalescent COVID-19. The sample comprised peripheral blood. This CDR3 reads CASSRDVAEGAGDTQYF. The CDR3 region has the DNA TGTGCCAGCAGCAGGGACGTAGCGGAGGGGGCGGGAGATACGCAGTATTTT.